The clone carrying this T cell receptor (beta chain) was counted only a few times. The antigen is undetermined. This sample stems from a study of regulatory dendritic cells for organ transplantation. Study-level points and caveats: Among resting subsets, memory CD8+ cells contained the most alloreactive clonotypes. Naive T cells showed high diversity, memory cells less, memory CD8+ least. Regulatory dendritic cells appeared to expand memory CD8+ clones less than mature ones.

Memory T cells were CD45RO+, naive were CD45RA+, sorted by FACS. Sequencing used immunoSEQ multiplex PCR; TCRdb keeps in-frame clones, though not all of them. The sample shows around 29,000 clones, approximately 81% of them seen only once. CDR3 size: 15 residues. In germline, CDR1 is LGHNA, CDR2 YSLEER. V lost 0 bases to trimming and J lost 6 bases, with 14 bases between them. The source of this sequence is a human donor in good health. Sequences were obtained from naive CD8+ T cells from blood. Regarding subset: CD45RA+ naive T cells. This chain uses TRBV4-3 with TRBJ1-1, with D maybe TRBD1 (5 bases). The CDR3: CASSQDRGTKAEAFF. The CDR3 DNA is TGCGCCAGCAGCCAAGATCGGGGGACCAAGGCTGAAGCTTTCTTT.